This TCR beta chain was documented in a study of blood T cells in healthy people across ages. Whole-study results and caveats: Per million T cells, TCR beta diversity dropped roughly linearly as age increased.

Alongside a J-beta primer mix, a sample-barcoded 5' primer served in a second PCR lasting about 6 to 11 cycles. Each CDR3 protein is one row after TCRdb ran MiXCR on the 5' RACE reads. This sample carries 910,000 or so distinct CDR3 sequences, 51% of them seen once, and the ten largest clones take 20% to 25%. The sample holds a few counts of this clonotype. Its cognate antigen is unknown. The germline CDR1 and CDR2 sequences are MNHEY and SMNVEV (reference sequence). The CDR3 is 14 amino acids. About 9.6 milliliters of peripheral blood were drawn from each donor into EDTA-treated tubes. The chain couples TRBV27 to TRBJ2-7; D is possibly TRBD2 (6 bases). The J call may not be correct, given that the DNA end is closer to TRBJ2-5. The sequencing sample was made of blood. The TCR was taken from a woman in her sixties in good health. The CDR3, as DNA: TGTGCCAGCAGTGTGGGACTTACGCGAGAGACCCAGTACTTC. Translating it yields CASSVGLTRETQYF.